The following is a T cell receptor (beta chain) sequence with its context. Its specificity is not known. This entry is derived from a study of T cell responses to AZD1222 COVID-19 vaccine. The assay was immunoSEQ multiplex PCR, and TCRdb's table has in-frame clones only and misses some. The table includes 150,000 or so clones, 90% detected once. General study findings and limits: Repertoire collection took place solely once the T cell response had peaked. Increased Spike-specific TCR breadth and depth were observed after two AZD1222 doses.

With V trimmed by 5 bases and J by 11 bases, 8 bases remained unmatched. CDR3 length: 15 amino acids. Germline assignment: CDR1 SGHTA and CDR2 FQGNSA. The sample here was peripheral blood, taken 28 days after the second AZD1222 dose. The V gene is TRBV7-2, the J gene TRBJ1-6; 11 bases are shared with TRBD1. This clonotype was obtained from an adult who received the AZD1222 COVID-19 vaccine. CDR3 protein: CASSATGQGVTPLHF. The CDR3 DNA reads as TGTGCCAGCAGCGCTACGGGACAGGGGGTTACACCCCTCCACTTT.